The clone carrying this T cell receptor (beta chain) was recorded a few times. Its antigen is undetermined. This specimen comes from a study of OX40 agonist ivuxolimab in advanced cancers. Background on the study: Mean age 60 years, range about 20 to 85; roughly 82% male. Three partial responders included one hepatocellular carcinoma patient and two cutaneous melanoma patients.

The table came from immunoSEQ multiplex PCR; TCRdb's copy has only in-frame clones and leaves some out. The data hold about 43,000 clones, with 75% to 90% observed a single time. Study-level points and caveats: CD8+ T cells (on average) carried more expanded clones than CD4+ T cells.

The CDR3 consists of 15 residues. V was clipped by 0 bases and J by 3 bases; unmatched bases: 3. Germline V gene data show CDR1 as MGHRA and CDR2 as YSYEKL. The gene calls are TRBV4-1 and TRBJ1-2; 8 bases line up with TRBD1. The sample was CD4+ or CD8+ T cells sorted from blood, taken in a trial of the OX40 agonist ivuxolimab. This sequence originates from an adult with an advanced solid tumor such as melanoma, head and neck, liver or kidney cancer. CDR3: CASSQEGDRHYGYTF. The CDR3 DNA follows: TGCGCCAGCAGCCAAGAGGGGGACAGGCACTATGGCTACACCTTC.